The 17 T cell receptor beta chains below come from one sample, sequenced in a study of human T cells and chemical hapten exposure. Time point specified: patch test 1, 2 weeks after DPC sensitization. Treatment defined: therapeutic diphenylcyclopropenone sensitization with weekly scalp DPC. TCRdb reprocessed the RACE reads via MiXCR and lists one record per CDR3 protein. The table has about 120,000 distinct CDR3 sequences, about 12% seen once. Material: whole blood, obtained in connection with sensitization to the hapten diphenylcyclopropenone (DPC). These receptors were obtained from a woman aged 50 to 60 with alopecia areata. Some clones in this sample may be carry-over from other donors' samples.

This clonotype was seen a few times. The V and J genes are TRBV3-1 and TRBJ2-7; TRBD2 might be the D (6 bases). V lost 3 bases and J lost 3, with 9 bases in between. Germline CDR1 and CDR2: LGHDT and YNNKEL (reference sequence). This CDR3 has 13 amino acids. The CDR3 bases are TGTGCCAGCAGCCAGGAGGGGAACTACGAGCAGTACTTC. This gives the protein CASSQEGNYEQYF.

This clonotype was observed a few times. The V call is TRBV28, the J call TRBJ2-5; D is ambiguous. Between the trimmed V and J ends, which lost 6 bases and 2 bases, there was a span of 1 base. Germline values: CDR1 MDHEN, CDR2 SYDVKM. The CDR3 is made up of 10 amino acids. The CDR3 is CASRQETQYF. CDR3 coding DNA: TGTGCCAGCAGGCAAGAGACCCAGTACTTC.

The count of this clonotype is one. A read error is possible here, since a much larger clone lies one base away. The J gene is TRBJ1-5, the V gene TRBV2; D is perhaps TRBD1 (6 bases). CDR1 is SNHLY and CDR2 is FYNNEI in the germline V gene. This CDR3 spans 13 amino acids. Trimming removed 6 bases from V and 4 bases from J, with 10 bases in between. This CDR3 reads CASSTQGNQPQHF. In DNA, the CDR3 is TGTGCCAGCAGCACACAGGGTAATCAGCCCCAGCATTTT.

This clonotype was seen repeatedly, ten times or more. The DNA of the CDR3 is TGCAGTGCTAGTTCCCCAACAGATCTAAGACGAAATACGCAGTATTTT. The encoded protein is CSASSPTDLRRNTQYF. The rearrangement links TRBV20-1 to TRBJ2-3; D call uncertain. This CDR3 is 16 amino acids long. Germline assignment: CDR1 DFQATT and CDR2 SNEGSKA (reference sequence). V lost 3 bases to trimming and J lost 7 bases, with 23 bases between them.

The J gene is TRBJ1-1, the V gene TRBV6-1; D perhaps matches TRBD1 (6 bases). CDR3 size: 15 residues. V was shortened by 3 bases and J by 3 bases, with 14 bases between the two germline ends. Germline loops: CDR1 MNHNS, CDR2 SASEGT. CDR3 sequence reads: CASSDGAGADTEAFF. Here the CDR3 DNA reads TGTGCCAGCAGTGATGGGGCAGGGGCGGACACTGAAGCTTTCTTT.

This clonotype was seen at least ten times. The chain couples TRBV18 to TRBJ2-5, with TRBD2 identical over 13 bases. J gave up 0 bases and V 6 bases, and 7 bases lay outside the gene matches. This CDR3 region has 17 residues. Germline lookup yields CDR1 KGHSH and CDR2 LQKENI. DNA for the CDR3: TGTGCCAGCTCTCCCCCGGGACTAGCGGGGTACCAAGAGACCCAGTACTTC. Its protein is CASSPPGLAGYQETQYF.

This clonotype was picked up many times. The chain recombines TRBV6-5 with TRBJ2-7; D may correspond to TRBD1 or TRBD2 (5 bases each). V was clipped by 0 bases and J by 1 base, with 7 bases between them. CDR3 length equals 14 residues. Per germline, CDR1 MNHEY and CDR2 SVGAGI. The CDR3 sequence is CASSYSGPSYEQYF. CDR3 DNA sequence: TGTGCCAGCAGTTACTCGGGACCGTCCTACGAGCAGTACTTC.

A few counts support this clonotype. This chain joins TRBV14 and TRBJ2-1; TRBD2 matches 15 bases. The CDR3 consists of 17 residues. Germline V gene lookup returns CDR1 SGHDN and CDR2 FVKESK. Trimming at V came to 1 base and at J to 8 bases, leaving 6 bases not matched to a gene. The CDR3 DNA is TGTGCCAGCAGCCAAGCCGGGACTAGCGGGGGGCGCGATGAGCAGTTCTTC. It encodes CASSQAGTSGGRDEQFF.

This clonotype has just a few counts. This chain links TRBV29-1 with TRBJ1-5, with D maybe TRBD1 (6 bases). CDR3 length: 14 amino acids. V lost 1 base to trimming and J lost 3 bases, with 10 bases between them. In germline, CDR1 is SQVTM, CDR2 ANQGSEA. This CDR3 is CSVEGQGYNQPQHF. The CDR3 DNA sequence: TGCAGCGTTGAAGGGCAGGGGTACAATCAGCCCCAGCATTTT.

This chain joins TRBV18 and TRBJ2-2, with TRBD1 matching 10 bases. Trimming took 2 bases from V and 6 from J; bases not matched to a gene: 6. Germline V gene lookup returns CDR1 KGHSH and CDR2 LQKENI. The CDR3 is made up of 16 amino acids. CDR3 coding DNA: TGTGCCAGCTCACCAACCGGGACAGGGGCGTCCGGGGAGCTGTTTTTT. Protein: CASSPTGTGASGELFF.

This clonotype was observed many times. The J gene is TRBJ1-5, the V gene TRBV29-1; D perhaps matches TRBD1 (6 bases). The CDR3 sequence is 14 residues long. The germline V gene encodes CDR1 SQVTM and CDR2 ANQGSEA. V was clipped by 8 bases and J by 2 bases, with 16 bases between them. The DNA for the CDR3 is TGCAGCTATAGTTGGGGGCAAGGCAATCAGCCCCAGCATTTT. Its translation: CSYSWGQGNQPQHF.

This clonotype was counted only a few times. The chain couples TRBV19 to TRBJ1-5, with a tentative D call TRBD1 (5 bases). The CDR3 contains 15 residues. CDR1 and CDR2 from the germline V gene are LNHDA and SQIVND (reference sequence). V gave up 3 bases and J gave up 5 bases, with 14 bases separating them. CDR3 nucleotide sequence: TGTGCCAGTAGTATCGGGGGAGAAGTGCATCAGCCCCAGCATTTT. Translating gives CASSIGGEVHQPQHF.

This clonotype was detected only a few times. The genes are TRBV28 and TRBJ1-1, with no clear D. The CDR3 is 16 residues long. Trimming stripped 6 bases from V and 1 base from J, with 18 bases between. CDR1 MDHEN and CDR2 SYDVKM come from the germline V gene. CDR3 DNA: TGTGCCAGCAGCCCCTCCGGGAAAGCAGGGAACACTGAAGCTTTCTTT. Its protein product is CASSPSGKAGNTEAFF. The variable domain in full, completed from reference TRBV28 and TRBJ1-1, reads DVKVTQSSRYLVKRTGEKVFLECVQDMDHENMFWYRQDPGLGLRLIYFSYDVKMKEKGDIPEGYSVSREKKERFSLILESASTNQTSMYLCASSPSGKAGNTEAFFGQGTRLTVV.

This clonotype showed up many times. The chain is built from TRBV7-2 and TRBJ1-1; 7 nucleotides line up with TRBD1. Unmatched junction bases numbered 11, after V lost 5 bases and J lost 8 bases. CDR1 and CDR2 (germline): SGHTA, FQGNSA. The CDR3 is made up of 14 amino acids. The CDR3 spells CASSLQRQGPEAFF. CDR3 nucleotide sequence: TGTGCCAGCAGCCTCCAACGACAGGGACCAGAAGCTTTCTTT.

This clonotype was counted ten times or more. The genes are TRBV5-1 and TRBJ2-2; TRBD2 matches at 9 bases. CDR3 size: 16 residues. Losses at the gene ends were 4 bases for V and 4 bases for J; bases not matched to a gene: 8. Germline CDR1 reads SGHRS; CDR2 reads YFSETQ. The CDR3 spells CASSRIAGESTGELFF. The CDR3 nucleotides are TGCGCCAGCAGCCGAATAGCGGGAGAGAGCACCGGGGAGCTGTTTTTT.

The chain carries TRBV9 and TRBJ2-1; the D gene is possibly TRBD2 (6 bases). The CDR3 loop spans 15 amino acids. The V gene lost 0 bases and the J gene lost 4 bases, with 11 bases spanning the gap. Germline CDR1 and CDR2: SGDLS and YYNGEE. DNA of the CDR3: TGTGCCAGCAGCGTAGGGACTATTCTTTACAATGAGCAGTTCTTC. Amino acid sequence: CASSVGTILYNEQFF. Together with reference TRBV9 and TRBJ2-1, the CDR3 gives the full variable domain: DSGVTQTPKHLITATGQRVTLRCSPRSGDLSVYWYQQSLDQGLQFLIQYYNGEERAKGNILERFSAQQFPDLHSELNLSSLELGDSALYFCASSVGTILYNEQFFGPGTRLTVL.

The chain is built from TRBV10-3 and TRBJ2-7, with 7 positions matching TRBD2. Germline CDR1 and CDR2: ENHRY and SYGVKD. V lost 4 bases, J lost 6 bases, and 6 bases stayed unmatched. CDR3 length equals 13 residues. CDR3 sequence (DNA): TGTGCCATCAGTGTGAGACGCGGGGGCGAGCAGTACTTC. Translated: CAISVRRGGEQYF.